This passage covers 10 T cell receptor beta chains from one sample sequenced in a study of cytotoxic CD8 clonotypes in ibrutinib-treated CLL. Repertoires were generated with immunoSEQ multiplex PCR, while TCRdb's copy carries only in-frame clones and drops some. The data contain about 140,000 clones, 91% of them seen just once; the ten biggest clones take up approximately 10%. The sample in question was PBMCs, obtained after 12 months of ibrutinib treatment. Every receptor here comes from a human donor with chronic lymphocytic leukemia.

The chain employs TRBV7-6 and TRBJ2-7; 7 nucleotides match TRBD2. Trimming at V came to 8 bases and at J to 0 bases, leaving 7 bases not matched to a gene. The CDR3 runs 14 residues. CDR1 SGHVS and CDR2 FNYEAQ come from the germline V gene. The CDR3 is CASSTSHSSYEQYF. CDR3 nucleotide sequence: TGTGCCAGCTCGACTAGCCACTCCTCCTACGAGCAGTACTTC.

The CDR3 region is CAWGGQGANGYTF. The CDR3, as DNA: TGTGCCTGGGGCGGACAGGGGGCCAATGGCTACACCTTC. J is TRBJ1-2 and V is TRBV30, with 11 bases fitting TRBD1. There are 13 residues in the CDR3. Germline loops: CDR1 GTSNPN, CDR2 SVGIG (reference sequence). Losses at the gene ends were 5 bases for V and 6 bases for J; bases not matched to a gene: 5.

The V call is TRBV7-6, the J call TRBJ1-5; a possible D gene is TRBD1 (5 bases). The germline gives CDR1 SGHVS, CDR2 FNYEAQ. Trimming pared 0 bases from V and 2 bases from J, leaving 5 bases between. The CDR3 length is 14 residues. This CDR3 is CASSLAGGNQPQHF. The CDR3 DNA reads TGTGCCAGCAGCTTAGCGGGGGGCAATCAGCCCCAGCATTTT.

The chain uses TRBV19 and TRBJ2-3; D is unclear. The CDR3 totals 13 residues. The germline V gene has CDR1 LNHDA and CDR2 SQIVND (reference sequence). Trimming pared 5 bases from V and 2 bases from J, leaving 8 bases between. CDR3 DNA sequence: TGTGCCAGTAGTCGTTTATTCACAGATACGCAGTATTTT. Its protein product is CASSRLFTDTQYF.

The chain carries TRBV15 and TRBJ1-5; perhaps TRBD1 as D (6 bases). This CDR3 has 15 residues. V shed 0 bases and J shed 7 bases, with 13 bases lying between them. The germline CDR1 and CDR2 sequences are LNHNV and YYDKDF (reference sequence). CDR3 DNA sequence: TGTGCCACCAGCAGAGATCTGGGGGCAGACCAGCCCCAGCATTTT. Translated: CATSRDLGADQPQHF.

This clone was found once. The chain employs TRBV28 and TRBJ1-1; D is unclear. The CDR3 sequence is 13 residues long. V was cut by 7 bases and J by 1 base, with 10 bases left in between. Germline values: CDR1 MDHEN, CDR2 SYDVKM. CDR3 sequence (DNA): TGTGCCAGCACCGGACCGAAGAACACTGAAGCTTTCTTT. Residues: CASTGPKNTEAFF. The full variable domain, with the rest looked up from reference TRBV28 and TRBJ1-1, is DVKVTQSSRYLVKRTGEKVFLECVQDMDHENMFWYRQDPGLGLRLIYFSYDVKMKEKGDIPEGYSVSREKKERFSLILESASTNQTSMYLCASTGPKNTEAFFGQGTRLTVV.

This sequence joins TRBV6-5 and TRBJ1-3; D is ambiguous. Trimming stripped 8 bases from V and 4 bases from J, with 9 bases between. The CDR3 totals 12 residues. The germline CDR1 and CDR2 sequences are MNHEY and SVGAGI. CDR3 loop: CASGVLGNTIYF. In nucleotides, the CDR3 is TGTGCCAGCGGGGTTCTCGGAAACACCATATATTTT.

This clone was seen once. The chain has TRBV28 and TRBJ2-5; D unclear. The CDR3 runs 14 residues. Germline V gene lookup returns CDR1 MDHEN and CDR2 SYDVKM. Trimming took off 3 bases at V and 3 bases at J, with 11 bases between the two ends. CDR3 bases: TGTGCCAGCAGTTTGCCCCCCGGCGAAGAGACCCAGTACTTC. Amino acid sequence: CASSLPPGEETQYF.

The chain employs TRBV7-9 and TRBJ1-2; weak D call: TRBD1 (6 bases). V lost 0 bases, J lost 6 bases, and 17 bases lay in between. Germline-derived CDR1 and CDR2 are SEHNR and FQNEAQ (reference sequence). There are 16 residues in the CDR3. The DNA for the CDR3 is TGTGCCAGCAGCTTAGCATCCTGGCCAGGGGAGGATGGCTACACCTTC. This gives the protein CASSLASWPGEDGYTF.

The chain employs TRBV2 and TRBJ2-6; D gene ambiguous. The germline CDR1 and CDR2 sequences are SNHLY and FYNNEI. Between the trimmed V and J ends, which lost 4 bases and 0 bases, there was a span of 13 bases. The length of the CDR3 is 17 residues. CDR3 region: CASSVGAKVSGANVLTF. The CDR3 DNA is TGTGCCAGCAGTGTTGGAGCGAAAGTCTCTGGGGCCAACGTCCTGACTTTC.